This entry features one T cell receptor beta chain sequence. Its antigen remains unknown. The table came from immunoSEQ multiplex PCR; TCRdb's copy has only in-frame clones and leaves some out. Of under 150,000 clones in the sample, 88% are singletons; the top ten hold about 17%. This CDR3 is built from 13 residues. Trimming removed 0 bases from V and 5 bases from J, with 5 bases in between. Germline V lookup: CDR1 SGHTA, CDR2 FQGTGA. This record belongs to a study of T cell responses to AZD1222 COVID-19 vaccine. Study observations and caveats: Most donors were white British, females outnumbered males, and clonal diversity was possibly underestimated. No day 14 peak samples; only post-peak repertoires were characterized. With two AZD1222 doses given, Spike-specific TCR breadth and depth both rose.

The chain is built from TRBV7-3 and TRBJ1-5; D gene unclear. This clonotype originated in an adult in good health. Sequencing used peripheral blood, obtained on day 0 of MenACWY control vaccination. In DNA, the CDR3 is TGTGCCAGCAGCTTAACATGGGATCAGCCCCAGCATTTT. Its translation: CASSLTWDQPQHF. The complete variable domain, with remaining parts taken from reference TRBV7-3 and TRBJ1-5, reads GAGVSQTPSNKVTEKGKYVELRCDPISGHTALYWYRQSLGQGPEFLIYFQGTGAADDSGLPNDRFFAVRPEGSVSTLKIQRTERGDSAVYLCASSLTWDQPQHFGDGTRLSIL.